These 19 T cell receptor beta chains share one sample of origin, sequenced in a study of radiotherapy plus CTLA-4 blockade in lung cancer. Profiled with immunoSEQ multiplex PCR; TCRdb holds only in-frame clones, not every one. Here the sample spans 80,000 to 95,000 clones, around 83% being singletons. This specimen was peripheral blood, taken from a patient treated with radiotherapy plus ipilimumab. These TCRs come from a human donor with non-small cell lung cancer that progressed on radiotherapy plus ipilimumab.

The chain combines TRBV11-2 with TRBJ2-7; D is unresolved. The germline V gene has CDR1 SGHAT and CDR2 FQNNGV. Trimming removed 3 bases from V and 1 base from J, with 10 bases in between. The CDR3 loop spans 14 amino acids. The CDR3 region has the DNA TGTGCCAGCAGCTTTTCGGACGGGTCCTACGAGCAGTACTTC. It translates to CASSFSDGSYEQYF.

This rearrangement joins TRBV6-5 to TRBJ2-5; D tentatively fits TRBD1 or TRBD2 (5 bases each). Trimming pared 5 bases from V and 2 bases from J, leaving 12 bases between. This CDR3 spans 14 amino acids. Germline assignment: CDR1 MNHEY and CDR2 SVGAGI. CDR3 DNA sequence: TGTGCCAGCAGTACCGGGACGGCGCAAGAGACCCAGTACTTC. Encoded protein: CASSTGTAQETQYF.

The gene calls are TRBV5-1 and TRBJ2-3, with unresolved D. Germline values: CDR1 SGHRS, CDR2 YFSETQ. The CDR3 loop spans 13 amino acids. Between the trimmed V and J ends, which lost 0 bases and 3 bases, there was a span of 5 bases. The CDR3 is CASSLVQTDTQYF. DNA for the CDR3: TGCGCCAGCAGCTTGGTCCAGACAGATACGCAGTATTTT.

The V call is TRBV27, the J call TRBJ2-2, with D tentatively TRBD1 (5 bases). Trimming left V 3 bases short and J 5 bases short, with 16 bases between. This CDR3 has 16 amino acids. Per germline, CDR1 MNHEY and CDR2 SMNVEV (reference sequence). The CDR3 DNA sequence: TGTGCCAGCAGTTTCCTAGGGTGGGGCGGAACCGGGGAGCTGTTTTTT. Translated: CASSFLGWGGTGELFF.

This chain uses TRBV6-1 with TRBJ2-5; either TRBD1 or TRBD2 may fit D (6 bases each). The germline V gene encodes CDR1 MNHNS and CDR2 SASEGT. CDR3 length equals 15 residues. The V and J ends lost 4 bases and 6 bases respectively, with 18 bases between them. The CDR3 sequence: CASSVNREEEKTQYF. The CDR3, as DNA: TGTGCCAGCAGTGTGAACAGGGAGGAGGAAAAGACCCAGTACTTC.

Here the CDR3 DNA reads TGTGCCAGCAGTTACTCAGGGACTCACGAGCAGTACTTC. This encodes CASSYSGTHEQYF. This chain connects TRBV6-6 to TRBJ2-7; D is possibly TRBD2 (6 bases). Looked up from germline, CDR1 is MNHNY and CDR2 is SVGAGI (reference sequence). Deletions cut 0 bases from V and 5 bases from J, with 8 bases between. The CDR3 contains 13 residues.

The rearrangement joins TRBV7-9 to TRBJ2-1; 8 bases fit TRBD2. This CDR3 is built from 15 residues. The germline gives CDR1 SEHNR, CDR2 FQNEAQ (reference sequence). The V segment lost 0 bases and the J segment 2 bases; nucleotides outside the gene matches: 0. CDR3 residues: CASSLAGLAYNEQFF. The CDR3 coding sequence is TGTGCCAGCAGCTTAGCGGGACTAGCCTACAATGAGCAGTTCTTC.

The chain has TRBV28 and TRBJ1-5, with TRBD1 as a possible D gene (5 bases). Per germline, CDR1 MDHEN and CDR2 SYDVKM. The germline V and J ends were trimmed by 6 bases and 0 bases, with 15 bases remaining between them. CDR3 length: 16 residues. The CDR3 DNA reads as TGTGCCAGCAGCCGGGACCCAGGTTATAGCAATCAGCCCCAGCATTTT. This gives the protein CASSRDPGYSNQPQHF.

The rearrangement uses TRBV28 and TRBJ1-2, with TRBD1 matching 8 bases. The length of the CDR3 is 14 residues. Germline V CDR1 and CDR2: MDHEN, SYDVKM. Germline trimming cut 3 bases from V and 4 bases from J; bases unmatched to any gene: 4. The CDR3 DNA is TGTGCCAGCAGTTTGACGGGACAGGCCTATGGCTACACCTTC. Translated, it gives CASSLTGQAYGYTF.

The chain recombines TRBV5-6 with TRBJ1-5, with TRBD1 matching over 9 bases. CDR1 SGHDT and CDR2 YYEEEE come from the germline V gene. The V gene end was trimmed by 2 bases and the J gene end by 7 bases; junction bases not matched to a gene: 10. The CDR3 is made up of 16 amino acids. CDR3 protein: CASSFLTTGGDQPQHF. CDR3 nucleotides: TGTGCCAGCAGCTTCCTTACGACAGGGGGGGACCAGCCCCAGCATTTT.

The chain is built from TRBV28 and TRBJ2-3, with a tentative D call TRBD1 (6 bases). V was cut by 7 bases and J by 4 bases, with 18 bases left in between. This CDR3 comprises 15 residues. The germline V gene has CDR1 MDHEN and CDR2 SYDVKM. CDR3 loop: CASNSGQGSADTQYF. The CDR3 DNA follows: TGTGCCAGCAATTCGGGGCAGGGGAGTGCAGATACGCAGTATTTT. The entire variable domain, with the rest obtained from reference TRBV28 and TRBJ2-3, is as follows: DVKVTQSSRYLVKRTGEKVFLECVQDMDHENMFWYRQDPGLGLRLIYFSYDVKMKEKGDIPEGYSVSREKKERFSLILESASTNQTSMYLCASNSGQGSADTQYFGPGTRLTVL.

The rearrangement uses TRBV11-2 and TRBJ2-1; the match to TRBD1 covers 10 bases. From germline, CDR1 is SGHAT and CDR2 FQNNGV. The CDR3 is 16 amino acids. The junction had 6 bases not matched to a gene; V was cut back by 3 bases and J by 4 bases. CDR3 bases: TGTGCCAGCAGCTTTCGACAGGGGGCAGAGTACAATGAGCAGTTCTTC. Encoded protein: CASSFRQGAEYNEQFF.

This clone was seen a few times. The rearrangement links TRBV6-5 to TRBJ1-1, with D tentatively TRBD1 (6 bases). This CDR3 has 12 amino acids. V lost 8 bases to trimming and J lost 3 bases, with 10 bases between them. Germline assignment: CDR1 MNHEY and CDR2 SVGAGI. The DNA for the CDR3 is TGTGCCAGCCGTGGGGGCTACACTGAAGCTTTCTTT. Translation: CASRGGYTEAFF.

The rearrangement joins TRBV19 to TRBJ2-3; tentative D call: TRBD2 (6 bases). Germline V gene sequence: CDR1 LNHDA, CDR2 SQIVND (reference sequence). The CDR3 loop spans 13 amino acids. Deletions cut 4 bases from V and 5 bases from J, with 10 bases between. The CDR3 spells CASSTSSGDTQYF. The CDR3 DNA sequence: TGTGCCAGTAGTACCAGTAGCGGAGATACGCAGTATTTT.

This rearrangement joins TRBV5-1 to TRBJ2-2, with D hard to call. Per the germline V gene, CDR1 is SGHRS and CDR2 is YFSETQ. CDR3 size: 13 residues. V was shortened by 0 bases and J by 6 bases, with 6 bases between the two germline ends. CDR3 nucleotide sequence: TGCGCCAGCAGCTTGGTCGGTCCCGGGGAGCTGTTTTTT. This sequence encodes CASSLVGPGELFF.

The CDR3 loop reads CASSYQTLTSGSSGSNEQFF. In DNA form, the CDR3 reads TGTGCCAGCAGCTACCAAACCCTCACTAGCGGGAGTTCGGGGTCCAATGAGCAGTTCTTC. The rearrangement joins TRBV11-3 to TRBJ2-1; TRBD2 aligns across 11 bases. After removal of 4 bases from V and 6 bases from J, the junction contained 20 bases not matched to a gene. Germline assignment: CDR1 SGHNT and CDR2 YENEEA. The CDR3 loop spans 20 amino acids.

This chain uses TRBV5-1 with TRBJ1-1, with D possibly being TRBD1 (5 bases). The CDR3 runs to 16 residues. V was clipped by 2 bases and J by 0 bases, with 14 bases between them. Germline V gives CDR1 SGHRS, CDR2 YFSETQ. The CDR3 bases are TGCGCCAGCAGCTTCCTAGCAGGGAACATGAACACTGAAGCTTTCTTT. Its translation is CASSFLAGNMNTEAFF.

The chain has TRBV5-1 and TRBJ2-1; D is ambiguous. Trimming shortened V by 4 bases and J by 4 bases, and 9 bases separated the two germline ends. Per germline, CDR1 SGHRS and CDR2 YFSETQ. CDR3 length: 13 residues. The CDR3 protein is CASSEPAYNEQFF. CDR3 bases: TGCGCCAGCAGCGAGCCAGCATACAATGAGCAGTTCTTC. The variable domain in full, with the rest retrieved from reference TRBV5-1 and TRBJ2-1, is KAGVTQTPRYLIKTRGQQVTLSCSPISGHRSVSWYQQTPGQGLQFLFEYFSETQRNKGNFPGRFSGRQFSNSRSEMNVSTLELGDSALYLCASSEPAYNEQFFGPGTRLTVL.

This chain links TRBV1 with TRBJ2-2; the table's D call, TRBD2, was not checked against the DNA. TRBV1 has pseudogene status. The CDR3 extends over 17 amino acids. CDR3 nucleotides: TGCACCAGCAGCCAAGGCGCTAGCGGGGGTCTTACCGGGGAGCTGTTTTTT. Residues: CTSSQGASGGLTGELFF.